These 27 T cell receptor beta chains were all obtained from the same sample, sequenced in a study of control samples from healthy donors and cancer patients. Produced via immunoSEQ multiplex PCR; TCRdb's table is partial and in-frame only. The sample includes around 55,000 clones, approximately 94% of them seen just once. The sequencing sample was made of blood. The receptor set was obtained from a woman younger than 35 in good health.

This chain uses TRBV11-2 with TRBJ2-1, with 8 bases fitting TRBD2. The CDR3 length is 16 residues. Germline loops: CDR1 SGHAT, CDR2 FQNNGV. V was pared by 5 bases and J by 8 bases, with 14 bases of the junction left unmatched. In DNA form, the CDR3 reads TGTGCCAGCAGCGAACCGGGACTAGAGGGTAAAGATGAGCAGTTCTTC. Encoded protein: CASSEPGLEGKDEQFF. The full variable domain, completed using reference TRBV11-2 and TRBJ2-1, is EAGVAQSPRYKIIEKRQSVAFWCNPISGHATLYWYQQILGQGPKLLIQFQNNGVVDDSQLPKDRFSAERLKGVDSTLKIQPAKLEDSAVYLCASSEPGLEGKDEQFFGPGTRLTVL.

On this clone: The junction shows a germline mismatch at one end, possibly a read error. This sample includes further DNA sequences coding for the same CDR3. The J gene is TRBJ1-2, the V gene TRBV5-6, with a possible D match to TRBD1 (6 bases). The CDR3 is 14 amino acids. In germline, CDR1 is SGHDT, CDR2 YYEEEE. Written as DNA, the CDR3 is TGTGCCAGCAGGGATTCAGGGGAGGTGGATGGTTACACCTTC. Its protein product is CASRDSGEVDGYTF.

The chain combines TRBV24-1 with TRBJ1-2; TRBD1 aligns across 7 bases. From germline, CDR1 is KGHDR and CDR2 SFDVKD. The CDR3 runs 13 residues. V was clipped by 3 bases and J by 6 bases; unmatched bases: 3. CDR3 region: CATSDLTGNGYTF. In DNA, the CDR3 is TGTGCCACCAGTGATCTGACAGGGAATGGCTACACCTTC.

CDR3 loop: CASSLGGAQGTEAFF. The CDR3, as DNA: TGTGCCAGCAGCTTAGGAGGCGCCCAGGGCACTGAAGCTTTCTTT. The chain uses TRBV11-3 and TRBJ1-1; tentatively, D is TRBD1 (5 bases). This CDR3 spans 15 amino acids. The V and J ends lost 1 base and 4 bases respectively, with 13 bases between them. Germline V CDR1 and CDR2: SGHNT, YENEEA.

The chain is built from TRBV19 and TRBJ1-5, with no clear D. In germline, CDR1 is LNHDA, CDR2 SQIVND (reference sequence). V was shortened by 5 bases and J by 6 bases, with 11 bases between the two germline ends. The CDR3 contains 13 residues. CDR3 loop: CASSPPGAQPQHF. The DNA for the CDR3 is TGTGCCAGTAGTCCGCCAGGCGCTCAGCCCCAGCATTTT.

The chain carries TRBV6-5 and TRBJ1-2; no reliable D call. The germline V gene encodes CDR1 MNHEY and CDR2 SVGAGI. The V end lost 6 bases, the J end lost 4 bases, and 6 bases lay between the germline ends. The length of the CDR3 is 11 residues. CDR3: CASRAGYGYTF. CDR3 sequence (DNA): TGTGCCAGCAGAGCAGGCTATGGCTACACCTTC.

The V gene is TRBV18, the J gene TRBJ2-7, with 7 bases identical to TRBD1. CDR1 and CDR2 (germline): KGHSH, LQKENI. The V gene end was trimmed by 0 bases and the J gene end by 7 bases; junction bases not matched to a gene: 21. This CDR3 has 19 residues. This CDR3 is CASSPPPKTSDRALREQYF. CDR3 DNA: TGTGCCAGCTCACCACCCCCCAAGACCTCCGACAGGGCCCTTCGTGAGCAGTACTTC. The variable domain in full, completed from reference TRBV18 and TRBJ2-7, reads NAGVMQNPRHLVRRRGQEARLRCSPMKGHSHVYWYRQLPEEGLKFMVYLQKENIIDESGMPKERFSAEFPKEGPSILRIQQVVRGDSAAYFCASSPPPKTSDRALREQYFGPGTRLTVT.

This rearrangement joins TRBV6-5 to TRBJ2-2; possible D gene TRBD2, 6 bases. The V gene lost 0 bases and the J gene lost 6 bases, with 8 bases spanning the gap. Germline CDR1 and CDR2: MNHEY and SVGAGI. This CDR3 has 14 residues. DNA of the CDR3: TGTGCCAGCAGTTACTCGACGGGGGCCGGGGAGCTGTTTTTT. Amino acid sequence: CASSYSTGAGELFF.

Here the CDR3 DNA reads TGTGCCTGGACTGATCCGAACGGCAATGAGCAGTTCTTC. It codes for CAWTDPNGNEQFF. This chain links TRBV30 with TRBJ2-1; D unresolved. The CDR3 contains 13 residues. V lost 4 bases to trimming and J lost 6 bases, with 13 bases between them. Germline lookup yields CDR1 GTSNPN and CDR2 SVGIG (reference sequence).

The J gene is TRBJ1-3, the V gene TRBV28; 10 nucleotides line up with TRBD1. This CDR3 comprises 19 residues. V trimming: 3 bases; J trimming: 3 bases; junction bases outside the gene matches: 14. Germline CDR1 and CDR2: MDHEN and SYDVKM. For the CDR3, the DNA is TGTGCCAGCAGTTTCTTCGGGACAGACGGGACAGGGGATGGAAACACCATATATTTT. Its protein product is CASSFFGTDGTGDGNTIYF.

V gene TRBV5-1 combines with J gene TRBJ2-3; TRBD2 aligns across 10 bases. The CDR3 contains 17 residues. V was clipped by 4 bases and J by 7 bases; unmatched bases: 15. From germline, CDR1 is SGHRS and CDR2 YFSETQ. This chain's CDR3 is CASSPESRTSGSNTQYF. CDR3 DNA: TGCGCCAGCAGCCCAGAATCTCGGACTAGCGGCTCCAATACGCAGTATTTT. The full variable domain, rest sourced from reference TRBV5-1 and TRBJ2-3, is KAGVTQTPRYLIKTRGQQVTLSCSPISGHRSVSWYQQTPGQGLQFLFEYFSETQRNKGNFPGRFSGRQFSNSRSEMNVSTLELGDSALYLCASSPESRTSGSNTQYFGPGTRLTVL.

This clone was seen once. The chain links TRBV7-2 to TRBJ2-1; D not resolved. Germline-derived CDR1 and CDR2 are SGHTA and FQGNSA. The V end was cut by 1 base, the J end by 1 base, with 8 bases between. The CDR3 runs 15 residues. The CDR3 is CASSLGPISYNEQFF. The CDR3 bases are TGTGCCAGCAGCTTAGGGCCAATTTCCTACAATGAGCAGTTCTTC.

The V call is TRBV25-1, the J call TRBJ2-5, with a possible D match to TRBD1 (6 bases). V was cut by 0 bases and J by 2 bases, with 10 bases left in between. Germline lookup yields CDR1 MGHDK and CDR2 SYGVNS. This CDR3 comprises 15 residues. CDR3 sequence reads: CASSEYIGQQETQYF. The CDR3 DNA is TGTGCCAGCAGTGAATATATAGGACAGCAAGAGACCCAGTACTTC.

The rearrangement joins TRBV3-1 (or the pseudogene TRBV3-2) to TRBJ1-1; no firm D call. Germline CDR1 LGHDT, CDR2 YNNKEL (reference sequence). The V end lost 7 bases, the J end lost 0 bases, and 12 bases lay between the germline ends. This CDR3 region has 14 residues. CDR3 nucleotides: TGTGCCAGCAAATCCCAACTGCTGAACACTGAAGCTTTCTTT. Protein product: CASKSQLLNTEAFF.

V and J are TRBV19 and TRBJ2-5; TRBD2 agrees at 9 bases. The trim removed 1 base at V and 4 bases at J, leaving 7 bases unmatched. The CDR3 has 16 amino acids. CDR1 LNHDA and CDR2 SQIVND come from the germline V gene (reference sequence). In DNA form, the CDR3 reads TGTGCCAGTAGTATAGGTGCGGGGGGGGCGAGAGAGACCCAGTACTTC. Translated, it gives CASSIGAGGARETQYF.

The chain links TRBV5-1 to TRBJ2-1; D may match TRBD1 or TRBD2 (5 bases each). V was pared by 0 bases and J by 0 bases, with 7 bases between. Germline V CDR1 and CDR2: SGHRS, YFSETQ. The CDR3 has 15 residues. The CDR3 protein is CASSLGGSSYNEQFF. The CDR3 DNA follows: TGCGCCAGCAGCTTGGGGGGGAGCTCCTACAATGAGCAGTTCTTC.

For the CDR3, the DNA is TGTGCCAGCAGTTTATCGGCCGGGGAACTTAACTATGGCTACACCTTC. The encoded protein is CASSLSAGELNYGYTF. This chain uses TRBV27 with TRBJ1-2; no firm D call. The CDR3 spans 16 residues. With 0 bases removed from V and 1 base from J, the gap between germline ends came to 12 bases. Per germline, CDR1 MNHEY and CDR2 SMNVEV (reference sequence).

The chain recombines TRBV20-1 with TRBJ1-6; possibly TRBD1 for D (5 bases). CDR1 and CDR2 from the germline V gene are DFQATT and SNEGSKA (reference sequence). Trimming removed 3 bases at V and 12 bases at J, with 9 bases between. The CDR3 sequence is 11 residues long. The CDR3 nucleotides read TGCAGTGCTAGCATGCAGGGACCCCTCCACTTT. Amino acids: CSASMQGPLHF.

The chain is built from TRBV6-2 or TRBV6-3 and TRBJ1-2; no reliable D call. The germline V gene encodes CDR1 MNHEY and CDR2 SVGEGT. The CDR3 contains 15 residues. V gave up 2 bases and J gave up 3 bases, with 13 bases separating them. The CDR3 sequence: CASSYSTGSYYGYTF. The CDR3, as DNA: TGTGCCAGCAGTTACAGTACCGGCAGTTACTATGGCTACACCTTC.

The J gene is TRBJ1-4, the V gene TRBV19; the D gene is possibly TRBD1 (6 bases). The germline CDR1 and CDR2 sequences are LNHDA and SQIVND (reference sequence). V lost 6 bases, J lost 3 bases, and 17 bases lay in between. The CDR3 has 16 amino acids. The CDR3 loop reads CASRRIGSGANEKLFF. DNA of the CDR3: TGTGCCAGTAGGAGAATAGGCTCAGGGGCTAATGAAAAACTGTTTTTT.

The chain uses TRBV7-8 and TRBJ2-1; TRBD2 agrees at 9 bases. With 6 bases clipped from V and 1 base from J, the junction kept 7 bases outside the gene matches. This CDR3 has 16 amino acids. Germline lookup yields CDR1 SGHVS and CDR2 FQNEAQ. The CDR3: CASSSRGGESYNEQFF. CDR3 DNA sequence: TGTGCCAGCAGTTCCCGCGGGGGGGAATCCTACAATGAGCAGTTCTTC. Together with reference TRBV7-8 and TRBJ2-1, the CDR3 gives the full variable domain: GAGVSQSPRYKVAKRGQDVALRCDPISGHVSLFWYQQALGQGPEFLTYFQNEAQLDKSGLPSDRFFAERPEGSVSTLKIQRTQQEDSAVYLCASSSRGGESYNEQFFGPGTRLTVL.

The chain employs TRBV21-1 and TRBJ1-4; the listed D gene, TRBD1, was not tested against the DNA. TRBV21-1 is flagged as a pseudogene. This CDR3 has 16 amino acids. CDR3 in amino acids: CASSKERQGTNEKLFF. DNA of the CDR3: TGTGCCAGCAGCAAAGAGCGGCAGGGGACAAATGAAAAACTGTTTTTT.

The gene calls are TRBV10-3 and TRBJ1-1; tentatively, D is TRBD1 (6 bases). Germline V gene data show CDR1 as ENHRY and CDR2 as SYGVKD. Trimming took off 5 bases at V and 1 base at J, with 8 bases between the two ends. This CDR3 comprises 13 residues. This CDR3 is CAISPGANTEAFF. The CDR3 DNA reads TGTGCCATCAGTCCGGGGGCGAACACTGAAGCTTTCTTT.

The genes are TRBV6-4 and TRBJ2-3; possibly TRBD1 for D (6 bases). Germline V gives CDR1 MRHNA, CDR2 SNTAGT. The CDR3 contains 14 residues. V lost 4 bases to trimming and J lost 2 bases, with 10 bases between them. CDR3 nucleotide sequence: TGTGCCAGCAGTGCAGGGGCGCACACAGATACGCAGTATTTT. Residues: CASSAGAHTDTQYF.

CDR3 bases: TGTGCCAGCAGTCCACTAACCCAGTACCCATCCTACAATGAGCAGTTCTTC. It encodes CASSPLTQYPSYNEQFF. V is TRBV6-2 or TRBV6-3 and J is TRBJ2-1, with D unresolved. CDR3 length: 17 amino acids. The germline V and J ends were trimmed by 5 bases and 1 base, with 18 bases remaining between them. Per the germline V gene, CDR1 is MNHEY and CDR2 is SVGEGT.

V usage is TRBV5-6 and J usage is TRBJ1-2; no clear D. The germline V gene encodes CDR1 SGHDT and CDR2 YYEEEE. The ends were cut back, 2 bases at V and 6 bases at J, with 11 bases in the middle. CDR3 size: 13 residues. The CDR3 region is CASSFSGMNGYTF. DNA for the CDR3: TGTGCCAGCAGCTTTTCGGGAATGAATGGCTACACCTTC.

This CDR3 reads CASSLSGAGAYGYTF. DNA of the CDR3: TGTGCCAGCAGTTTATCGGGGGCAGGTGCCTATGGCTACACCTTC. The chain is built from TRBV27 and TRBJ1-2; tentative D call: TRBD1 (6 bases). Trimming shortened V by 0 bases and J by 4 bases, and 12 bases separated the two germline ends. The V gene's germline CDR1 is MNHEY and CDR2 SMNVEV (reference sequence). The CDR3 sequence is 15 residues long.